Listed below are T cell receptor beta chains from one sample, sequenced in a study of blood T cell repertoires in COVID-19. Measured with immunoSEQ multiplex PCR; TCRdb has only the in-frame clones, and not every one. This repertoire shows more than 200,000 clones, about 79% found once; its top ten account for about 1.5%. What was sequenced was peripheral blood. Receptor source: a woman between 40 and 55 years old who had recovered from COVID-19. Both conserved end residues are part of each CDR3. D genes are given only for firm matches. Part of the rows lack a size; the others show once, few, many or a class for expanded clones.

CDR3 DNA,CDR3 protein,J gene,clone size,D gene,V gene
TGTGCCAGCAGCTCTTCGGTGAACACTGAAGCTTTCTTT,CASSSSVNTEAFF,TRBJ1-1,NA,NA,TRBV9
TGTGCCACCAGCCAAAGCGGGCGAGTAGGCGAGCAGTACTTC,CATSQSGRVGEQYF,TRBJ2-7,NA,NA,TRBV15
TGTGCCAGCAGTGAGGGTTTTGGTGGCTACACCTTC,CASSEGFGGYTF,TRBJ1-2,NA,NA,TRBV6-2/TRBV6-3
TGTGCCAGCAGCCTATCCTCCGGTGAAGCTTTCTTT,CASSLSSGEAFF,TRBJ1-1,once,NA,TRBV3-1/TRBV3-2
TGCGCCAGCACGGGACAGGACACCGGGGAGCTGTTTTTT,CASTGQDTGELFF,TRBJ2-2,NA,TRBD1,TRBV5-1
TGTGCCAGCAGTAAGACAGGGGGCCGGCAGCCCCAGCATTTT,CASSKTGGRQPQHF,TRBJ1-5,NA,TRBD1,TRBV5-6
TGTGCCAGCATAGAATTCGGGGAGCTCTATGGCTACACCTTC,CASIEFGELYGYTF,TRBJ1-2,few,NA,TRBV21-1
TGTGCCATCACGAGCGGACTAGCGGGGGGGGGCTCCTACAATGAGCAGTTCTTC,CAITSGLAGGGSYNEQFF,TRBJ2-1,NA,TRBD2,TRBV10-3
TGTGCCAGCAGCCATGGTGGGGACATTAACACCGGGGAGCTGTTTTTT,CASSHGGDINTGELFF,TRBJ2-2,NA,NA,TRBV3-1/TRBV3-2
TGTGCCAGCAGCCCCGGGCTCAGGGCGTGGAATGAGCAGTTCTTC,CASSPGLRAWNEQFF,TRBJ2-1,NA,NA,TRBV11-2
TGTGCCAGCAGCTACCTTGGACTAGAACCCACAGATACGCAGTATTTT,CASSYLGLEPTDTQYF,TRBJ2-3,once,TRBD2,TRBV28
TGTGCCAGTAGTCCCAGGACAGGGGCGATCCGAGAAGCTTTCTTT,CASSPRTGAIREAFF,TRBJ1-1,NA,TRBD1,TRBV19
TGCGCCAGCAGCCCGGGGGGACTTGGGGATCAGCCCCAGCATTTT,CASSPGGLGDQPQHF,TRBJ1-5,NA,NA,TRBV5-1
TGTGCCAGCAGCCCGTCGGGTGGCGGGGTGGGGGAGACCCAGTACTTC,CASSPSGGGVGETQYF,TRBJ2-5,once,NA,TRBV11-2
TGTGCCAGTACCCAAACCGGGGGGATCAATCAGCCCCAGCATTTT,CASTQTGGINQPQHF,TRBJ1-5,NA,NA,TRBV19
TGCGCCAGCAGCCAACAGGGGAGCGGTGAAAAACTGTTTTTT,CASSQQGSGEKLFF,TRBJ1-4,NA,NA,TRBV4-3
TGTGCCAGCAGTTTGGGGTTTGGGACAGGGGAAAACACTGAAGCTTTCTTT,CASSLGFGTGENTEAFF,TRBJ1-1,NA,TRBD1,TRBV28
TGTGCCAGCAGTGAAACAGGGTGGCAGTACTTC,CASSETGWQYF,TRBJ2-7,NA,NA,TRBV2
TGCGCCAGCAGCTCGCGACAGCTCCCGGAGACCCAGTACTTC,CASSSRQLPETQYF,TRBJ2-5,NA,NA,TRBV5-1
TGCGCCAGCAGCCAATTTGACGGGGGGGGGAATGAGCAGTTCTTC,CASSQFDGGGNEQFF,TRBJ2-1,few,TRBD2,TRBV4-3
TGTGCCTGGACCGGGCTAGCGGGCACCGGGGAGCTGTTTTTT,CAWTGLAGTGELFF,TRBJ2-2,few,TRBD2,TRBV30
TGTGCCAGCTGGGCGGGGGCGGTTAAAGCCGGCAATCAGCCCCAGCATTTT,CASWAGAVKAGNQPQHF,TRBJ1-5,NA,NA,TRBV11-3
TGTGCCAGCAGCTTAGCCAGGGGGGCCTACGAGCAGTACTTC,CASSLARGAYEQYF,TRBJ2-7,NA,NA,TRBV11-1
TGTGCCAGCAGCGTGGTTAGCGGGGGGCCCACAGATACGCAGTATTTT,CASSVVSGGPTDTQYF,TRBJ2-3,NA,TRBD2,TRBV9
TGTGCCAGCAGTTTGTATACAATCTATGGCTACACCTTC,CASSLYTIYGYTF,TRBJ1-2,NA,NA,TRBV12-3/TRBV12-4
TGTGCCAGCAGCTACCCTAGGGGGTCGGATACTGAAGCTTTCTTT,CASSYPRGSDTEAFF,TRBJ1-1,NA,NA,TRBV7-2
TGTGCCAGCAGCCGCGGATCTAGCGGGGAGGCAGATACGCAGTATTTT,CASSRGSSGEADTQYF,TRBJ2-3,once,TRBD2,TRBV7-2
TGTGCCAGCAGCTTCATTGGCGGGGGGTCACTACTCACAGATACGCAGTATTTT,CASSFIGGGSLLTDTQYF,TRBJ2-3,NA,TRBD2,TRBV7-8
TGTGCCAGCTCACCACAGGGACAGGGGACGAACACCGGGGAGCTGTTTTTT,CASSPQGQGTNTGELFF,TRBJ2-2,NA,TRBD1,TRBV18
TGTGCCAGCAGCTTTGGACAGACCGTGAACACTGAAGCTTTCTTT,CASSFGQTVNTEAFF,TRBJ1-1,NA,NA,TRBV7-2
TGTGCCAGCAGCCAGGAGGCCGGGGGGGCGACGTCCTACGAGCAGTACTTC,CASSQEAGGATSYEQYF,TRBJ2-7,NA,TRBD2,TRBV4-2
TGTGCCAGCAGTTCAAGACAGTCTGCTAATGAAAAACTGTTTTTT,CASSSRQSANEKLFF,TRBJ1-4,NA,NA,TRBV6-5
TGTGCCAGCAGCCAACGGGGAAATGGCTACACCTTC,CASSQRGNGYTF,TRBJ1-2,NA,NA,TRBV3-1/TRBV3-2
TGTGCCAGCAGTTACTCGAGCGTCACTGAAGCTTTCTTT,CASSYSSVTEAFF,TRBJ1-1,NA,NA,TRBV6-5
TGTGCCAGCAGTGAACAGGGACAGGAGAATGAAAAACTGTTTTTT,CASSEQGQENEKLFF,TRBJ1-4,NA,TRBD1,TRBV6-1
TGTGCCAGTAGAGAGCCTGGAGTTATAGCCAAAAACATTCAGTACTTC,CASREPGVIAKNIQYF,TRBJ2-4,NA,NA,TRBV19
TGTGCCAGCAGCTTACAGGGGGCTCACACTGAAGCTTTCTTT,CASSLQGAHTEAFF,TRBJ1-1,NA,TRBD1,TRBV5-4
TGTGCCAGCAGCGTAGGCCCCATGGGGAGGGAGCAGTACTTC,CASSVGPMGREQYF,TRBJ2-7,few,NA,TRBV9
TGCGCCAGCAGCCAAACCGGGACAGGGAACCCTACAGATACGCAGTATTTT,CASSQTGTGNPTDTQYF,TRBJ2-3,NA,TRBD1,TRBV4-3
TGTGCCAGCAGCCCGAGCAAGCTGGGACAGGGGGTTTATTCACCCCTCCACTTT,CASSPSKLGQGVYSPLHF,TRBJ1-6,few,TRBD1,TRBV9
TGTGCCAATCCCAGGGGTGAGCAGTTCTTC,CANPRGEQFF,TRBJ2-1,NA,NA,TRBV6-4
TGTGCCAGCAGTTCCTACGGGACAGGGTTTCAGCCCCAGCATTTT,CASSSYGTGFQPQHF,TRBJ1-5,NA,TRBD1,TRBV27
TGTGCCAGCCGGGGAGCCTCGTGGACTAATGAAAAACTGTTTTTT,CASRGASWTNEKLFF,TRBJ1-4,NA,NA,TRBV6-5
TGTGCCAGCAGTTACGTCTTCCAAGAGACCCAGTACTTC,CASSYVFQETQYF,TRBJ2-5,NA,NA,TRBV6-2/TRBV6-3
TGTGCCTGGAGTTATCGGGGGGGTTCCATTAACTATGGCTACACCTTC,CAWSYRGGSINYGYTF,TRBJ1-2,NA,NA,TRBV30
TGCGCCAGCAGCCAAGATCTTAGGGGGTCTGGAAACACCATATATTTT,CASSQDLRGSGNTIYF,TRBJ1-3,NA,NA,TRBV4-3
TGTGCCAGCAGTTACAACAGGGGTGGCTACACCTTC,CASSYNRGGYTF,TRBJ1-2,few,TRBD1,TRBV5-5
TGTGCCAGCAGCCGGACAGGGTTTTATGAAAAACTGTTTTTT,CASSRTGFYEKLFF,TRBJ1-4,NA,TRBD1,TRBV14
TGTGCCACCAGCAGAAGCGGGCACATGAACACTGAAGCTTTCTTT,CATSRSGHMNTEAFF,TRBJ1-1,NA,NA,TRBV15
TGCAGCGTACCCGGGACAGGGTTTAACTATGGCTACACCTTC,CSVPGTGFNYGYTF,TRBJ1-2,NA,TRBD1,TRBV29-1
TGCGCCAGCAGCCAAGAGCCGGCGCGGGGGGGCGGAGAGCAGTACTTC,CASSQEPARGGGEQYF,TRBJ2-7,NA,TRBD2,TRBV4-3
TGTGCCACCCAAGGAGGGTCAGGGGCCAACGTCCTGACTTTC,CATQGGSGANVLTF,TRBJ2-6,once,NA,TRBV2
TGCGCCAGCAGAGCAGGACAGGGGAGGTGGGAGCTGTTTTTT,CASRAGQGRWELFF,TRBJ2-2,NA,TRBD1,TRBV5-1
TGTGCCAGCAGGTGGGCAGGCCATGGCTACACCTTC,CASRWAGHGYTF,TRBJ1-2,many,NA,TRBV5-6
TGTGCCAGCGGAAGGGGGTTGGGGTACACTGAAGCTTTCTTT,CASGRGLGYTEAFF,TRBJ1-1,NA,NA,TRBV2
TGCGCCAGCAGCCCAATACAGGGGTACGGCTACACCTTC,CASSPIQGYGYTF,TRBJ1-2,NA,TRBD1,TRBV4-3
TGCGCCAGCAGCCCGCTGCCGGGACAGAATCAGCCCCAGCATTTT,CASSPLPGQNQPQHF,TRBJ1-5,NA,TRBD1,TRBV5-1
TGTGCCAGCGGGACAGGGGCCTACGAGCAGTACTTC,CASGTGAYEQYF,TRBJ2-7,NA,TRBD1,TRBV25-1
TGTGCCATCAGTGCTACCGGGGGGATGCGGGAGACCCAGTACTTC,CAISATGGMRETQYF,TRBJ2-5,NA,TRBD2,TRBV10-3